Sequencing of this TCR beta chain was carried out in a study of T-cell reconstitution after alpha-beta-depleted transplantation in children. Molecular barcoding with unique molecular identifiers was used for the TCRbeta library. TCRdb itself ran the PCR reads through MiXCR, one entry per CDR3 protein. The data contain 250,000 to 300,000 distinct CDR3 sequences, around 9.6% of them singletons. Germline V CDR1 and CDR2: DFQATT, SNEGSKA (reference sequence). V was pared by 4 bases and J by 2 bases, with 13 bases between. The CDR3 has 14 residues. This clonotype was seen only a few times. The sample here was PBMCs from the stem cell graft donor, taken from the stem cell graft. The J gene is TRBJ2-3, the V gene TRBV20-1; D unclear. This TCR was sampled from a human donor who donated a stem cell graft to a child with SCID. DNA for the CDR3: TGCAGTGCTATCGGCCAGAGTAACACAGATACGCAGTATTTT. Translated, it gives CSAIGQSNTDTQYF.